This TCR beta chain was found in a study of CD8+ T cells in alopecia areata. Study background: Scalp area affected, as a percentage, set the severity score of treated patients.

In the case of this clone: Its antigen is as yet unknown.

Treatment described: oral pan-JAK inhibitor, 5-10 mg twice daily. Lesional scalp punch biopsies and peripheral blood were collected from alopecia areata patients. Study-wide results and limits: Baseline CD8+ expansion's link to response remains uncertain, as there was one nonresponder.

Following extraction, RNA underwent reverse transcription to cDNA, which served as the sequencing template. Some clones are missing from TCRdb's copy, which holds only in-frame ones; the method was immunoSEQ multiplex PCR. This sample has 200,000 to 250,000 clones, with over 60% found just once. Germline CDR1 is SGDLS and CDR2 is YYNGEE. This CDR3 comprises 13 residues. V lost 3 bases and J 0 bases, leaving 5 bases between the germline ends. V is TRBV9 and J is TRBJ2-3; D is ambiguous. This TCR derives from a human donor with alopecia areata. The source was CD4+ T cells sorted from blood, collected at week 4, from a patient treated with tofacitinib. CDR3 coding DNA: TGTGCCAGCAGCGATACTAGCACAGATACGCAGTATTTT. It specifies CASSDTSTDTQYF.